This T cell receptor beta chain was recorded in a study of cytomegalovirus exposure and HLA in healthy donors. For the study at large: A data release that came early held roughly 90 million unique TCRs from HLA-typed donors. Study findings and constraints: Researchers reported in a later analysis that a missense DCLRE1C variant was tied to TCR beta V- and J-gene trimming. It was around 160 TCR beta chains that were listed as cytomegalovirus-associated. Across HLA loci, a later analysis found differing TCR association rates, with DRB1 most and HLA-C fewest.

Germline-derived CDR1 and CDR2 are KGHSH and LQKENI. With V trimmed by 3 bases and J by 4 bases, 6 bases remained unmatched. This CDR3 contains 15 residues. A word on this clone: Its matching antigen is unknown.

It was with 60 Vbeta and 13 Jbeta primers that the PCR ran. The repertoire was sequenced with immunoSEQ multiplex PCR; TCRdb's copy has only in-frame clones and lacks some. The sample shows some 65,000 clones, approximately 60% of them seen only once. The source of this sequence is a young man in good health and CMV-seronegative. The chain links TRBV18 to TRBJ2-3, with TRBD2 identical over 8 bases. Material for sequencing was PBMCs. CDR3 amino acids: CASSPDSGVPDTQYF. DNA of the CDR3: TGTGCCAGCTCACCGGATAGCGGGGTCCCAGATACGCAGTATTTT.